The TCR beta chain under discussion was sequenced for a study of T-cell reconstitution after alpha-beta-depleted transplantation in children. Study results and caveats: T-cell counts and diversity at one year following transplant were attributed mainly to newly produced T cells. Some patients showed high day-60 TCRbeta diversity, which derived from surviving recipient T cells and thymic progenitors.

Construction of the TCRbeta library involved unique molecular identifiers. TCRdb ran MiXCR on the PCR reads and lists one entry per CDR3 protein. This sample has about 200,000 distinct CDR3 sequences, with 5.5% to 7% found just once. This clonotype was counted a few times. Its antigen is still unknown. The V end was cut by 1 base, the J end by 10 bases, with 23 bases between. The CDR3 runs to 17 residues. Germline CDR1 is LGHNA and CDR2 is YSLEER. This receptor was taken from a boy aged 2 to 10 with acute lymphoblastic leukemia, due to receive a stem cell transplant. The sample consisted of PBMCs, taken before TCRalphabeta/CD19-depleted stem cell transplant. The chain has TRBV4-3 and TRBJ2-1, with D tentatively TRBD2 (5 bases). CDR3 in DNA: TGCGCCAGCAGCCAAGGGCGGACGCGGGTCAGTTCAAGGGAGCAGTTCTTC. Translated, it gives CASSQGRTRVSSREQFF.